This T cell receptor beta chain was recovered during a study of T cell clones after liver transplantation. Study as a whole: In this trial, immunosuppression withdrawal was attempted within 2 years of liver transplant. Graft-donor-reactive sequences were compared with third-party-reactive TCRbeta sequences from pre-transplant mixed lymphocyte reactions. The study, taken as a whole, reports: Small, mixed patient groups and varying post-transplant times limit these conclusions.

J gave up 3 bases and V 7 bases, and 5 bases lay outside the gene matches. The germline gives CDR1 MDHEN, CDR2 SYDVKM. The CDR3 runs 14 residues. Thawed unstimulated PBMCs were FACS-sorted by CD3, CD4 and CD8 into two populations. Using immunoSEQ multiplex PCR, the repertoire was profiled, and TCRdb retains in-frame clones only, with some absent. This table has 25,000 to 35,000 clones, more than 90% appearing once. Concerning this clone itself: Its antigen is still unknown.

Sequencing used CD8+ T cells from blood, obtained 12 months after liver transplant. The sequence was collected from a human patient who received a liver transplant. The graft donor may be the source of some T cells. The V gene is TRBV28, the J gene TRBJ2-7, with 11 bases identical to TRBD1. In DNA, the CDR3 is TGTGCCAGCACCGCCGGGACAGGGGGCTACGAGCAGTACTTC. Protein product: CASTAGTGGYEQYF.